This T cell receptor beta chain comes out of a study of CD8+CD57+ T cells in acquired aplastic anemia. The wider study: Sorted CD4+ and CD8+ cells yielded DNA averaging around 3.2 ug. Overall study findings and caveats: The number of CD8+ CDR3 sequences shared by patients and controls was roughly 30. Patients were compared with controls for CD8+ Simpson's diversity, and no significant difference emerged.

Germline CDR1 reads DFQATT; CDR2 reads SNEGSKA (reference sequence). V lost 1 base and J lost 2; bases outside the gene matches: 0. The CDR3 totals 13 residues. For this clonotype: Antigen: not known.

The study profiled TCR beta VDJ and CDR3 using genomic DNA as template. MiXCR, run by TCRdb on the reads, gives a single entry per CDR3 protein. Of about 200,000 distinct CDR3 sequences in the sample, around three fifths were seen once. Sequencing involved patients with CD8+CD57+ cell expansion previously shown by flow cytometry. Sampling of blood occurred while the patients had still received no therapy. This sequence joins TRBV20-1 and TRBJ2-7; 9 bases are a match to TRBD2. The receptor comes from a human donor with aplastic anemia. Sequencing was performed on sorted CD4+, CD8+, or CD8+CD57+ T cells (not recorded which) from PBMCs. The CDR3 DNA sequence: TGCAGTGCTAGAGCTAGCGGGACCTACGAGCAGTACTTC. Amino acids: CSARASGTYEQYF.